This entry concerns a single T cell receptor (beta chain). Its antigen remains unknown. Other DNA sequences in the sample encode the same CDR3. The entry originates in a study of shared clonotypes between healthy human individuals. Study-level information: In total, the donors were two women and a few men aged 18 to 49.

Selected positively for CCR7 and CD45RO-negative, naive CD8 cells excluded terminally differentiated effector memory CD45RA+ cells. The assay ran at deep level. The authors distributed each subset's genomic DNA evenly over several immunoSEQ plates. The method was immunoSEQ multiplex PCR; TCRdb's version includes in-frame clones alone and lacks a portion of them. The data hold about 2.1 million clones, with 90% to 95% observed a single time. The study, taken as a whole, reports: An expected dependence of interdonor clonotype sharing on sequencing depth was noted.

Germline values: CDR1 MGHRA, CDR2 YSYEKL. Trimming took 0 bases from V and 4 from J, leaving 4 bases between them. The CDR3 has 12 amino acids. The TCR comes from a man between 18 and 29 years old in good health. Some clones in this sample may be carry-over from other donors' samples. The chain couples TRBV4-1 to TRBJ2-7, with D unclear. The sample comprised naive CD8+ T cells from PBMCs. DNA of the CDR3: TGCGCCAGCAGCCAAGATCGGTACGAGCAGTACTTC. Protein sequence: CASSQDRYEQYF.